A single sample is the source of the 13 T cell receptor beta chains below, sequenced in a study of shared clonotypes between healthy human individuals. The repertoire was sequenced with immunoSEQ multiplex PCR; TCRdb's copy has only in-frame clones and lacks some. The sample holds a few million clones; around 94% are singletons and the top ten take over 0.12%. Source material: naive CD4+ T cells sorted from blood. Subset defined: CD45RA+ positively selected. These receptor sequences come from a young man in good health.

With respect to this clone: Different DNA sequences within this sample yield the same CDR3. V usage is TRBV29-1 and J usage is TRBJ1-1; perhaps TRBD1 as D (6 bases). The length of the CDR3 is 13 residues. Trimming pared 4 bases from V and 5 bases from J, leaving 14 bases between. CDR1 and CDR2 from the germline V gene are SQVTM and ANQGSEA. CDR3 residues: CSVGTEARTEAFF. CDR3 DNA: TGCAGCGTTGGGACAGAGGCGAGGACTGAAGCTTTCTTT.

On this clone: This sample includes further DNA sequences coding for the same CDR3. J is TRBJ1-2 and V is TRBV5-6; 12 bases align to TRBD1. The V segment lost 4 bases and the J segment 8 bases; nucleotides outside the gene matches: 6. CDR3 size: 14 residues. Germline assignment: CDR1 SGHDT and CDR2 YYEEEE. CDR3 loop: CASSLGQGAGGYTF. The DNA for the CDR3 is TGTGCCAGCAGCCTGGGACAGGGGGCTGGCGGCTACACCTTC.

The chain is built from TRBV7-9 and TRBJ2-7, with 16 bases that match TRBD2. The CDR3 runs to 18 residues. Germline V gives CDR1 SEHNR, CDR2 FQNEAQ (reference sequence). V lost 5 bases to trimming and J lost 9 bases; unmatched junction nucleotides: 16. DNA of the CDR3: TGTGCCAGCAGCCTAGTTACCGGGACTAGCGGGGGGGCCGAGGGGCAGTACTTC. Translated: CASSLVTGTSGGAEGQYF.

This clone was seen once. V is TRBV10-1 and J is TRBJ2-3, with 11 bases lining up with TRBD1. The length of the CDR3 is 16 residues. V lost 6 bases to trimming and J lost 10 bases; unmatched junction nucleotides: 15. Germline loops: CDR1 WNHNN, CDR2 SYGVQD (reference sequence). The DNA of the CDR3 is TGCGCCAGCAGCGACGGGACAGGGGGACCCCGAGGAGCGCAGTATTTT. Translating gives CASSDGTGGPRGAQYF.

The V gene is TRBV6-1, the J gene TRBJ1-5, with D perhaps matching TRBD1 (5 bases). V lost 2 bases and J 0 bases, leaving 8 bases between the germline ends. Germline V gene sequence: CDR1 MNHNS, CDR2 SASEGT. The CDR3 has 15 residues. CDR3 protein: CASSESQGSNQPQHF. The CDR3 DNA sequence: TGTGCCAGCAGTGAATCCCAGGGTAGCAATCAGCCCCAGCATTTT.

This clone was seen once. This sample includes further DNA sequences coding for the same CDR3. This chain links TRBV7-8 with TRBJ1-2; no reliable D call. Germline V gene sequence: CDR1 SGHVS, CDR2 FQNEAQ. Trimming removed 0 bases at V and 2 bases at J, with 10 bases between. This CDR3 contains 15 residues. The DNA of the CDR3 is TGTGCCAGCAGCTTAGCGGGGATTCCCAACTATGGCTACACCTTC. Amino acid sequence: CASSLAGIPNYGYTF.

This clone came up a few times. The rearrangement joins TRBV18 to TRBJ1-2, with a possible D match to TRBD1 (5 bases). The CDR3 is made up of 15 amino acids. V was cut by 0 bases and J by 5 bases, with 13 bases left in between. Germline CDR1 and CDR2: KGHSH and LQKENI. CDR3 in DNA: TGTGCCAGCTCACCACCCTTTTTGGGGGGTTATGGCTACACCTTC. Protein product: CASSPPFLGGYGYTF.

The CDR3: CASKGDSTDTQYF. The CDR3 nucleotides read TGTGCCAGCAAGGGGGACAGCACAGATACGCAGTATTTT. The J gene is TRBJ2-3, the V gene TRBV6-6, with TRBD1 as a possible D gene (6 bases). Trimming took off 7 bases at V and 0 bases at J, with 8 bases between the two ends. There are 13 residues in the CDR3. Germline V gives CDR1 MNHNY, CDR2 SVGAGI (reference sequence).

This clone was found a few times. This sample also contains other DNA sequences that code for the same CDR3. The V gene is TRBV2, the J gene TRBJ1-1; tentative D call: TRBD1 (5 bases). This CDR3 has 13 amino acids. Germline CDR1 is SNHLY and CDR2 is FYNNEI. V was shortened by 3 bases and J by 1 base, with 6 bases between the two germline ends. This CDR3 is CASSDDRNTEAFF. The CDR3 DNA follows: TGTGCCAGCAGTGATGACAGGAACACTGAAGCTTTCTTT.

On this clone itself: This CDR3 is also generated by other DNA sequences in the sample. CDR3 DNA sequence: TGCGCCAGCAGCTTGGAGGGGGGAGATACGCAGTATTTT. Amino acid sequence: CASSLEGGDTQYF. The chain is built from TRBV5-1 and TRBJ2-3, with D possibly being TRBD1 or TRBD2 (6 bases each). Germline V CDR1 and CDR2: SGHRS, YFSETQ. The CDR3 spans 13 residues. Trimming removed 0 bases at V and 5 bases at J, with 7 bases between.

The rearrangement uses TRBV7-2 and TRBJ1-2; the match to TRBD1 covers 8 bases. Germline trimming cut 5 bases from V and 4 bases from J; bases unmatched to any gene: 6. The CDR3 extends over 14 amino acids. Germline V gene lookup returns CDR1 SGHTA and CDR2 FQGNSA. The DNA of the CDR3 is TGTGCCAGCAGCCCTGGACAGGGTGCCTATGGCTACACCTTC. It codes for CASSPGQGAYGYTF.

V is TRBV18 and J is TRBJ1-5; no reliable D call. The CDR3 has 14 amino acids. Trimming took off 5 bases at V and 7 bases at J, with 15 bases between the two ends. Per the germline V gene, CDR1 is KGHSH and CDR2 is LQKENI. This CDR3 is CASSTEGAVQPQHF. As DNA, the CDR3 is TGTGCCAGCTCAACCGAAGGCGCCGTACAGCCCCAGCATTTT.

V usage is TRBV5-1 and J usage is TRBJ2-5; D remains unclear. Trimming cost V 5 bases and J 1 base, with 3 bases left between them. The CDR3 extends over 11 amino acids. Germline CDR1 reads SGHRS; CDR2 reads YFSETQ. The CDR3 DNA follows: TGCGCCAGCAGGATCCAAGAGACCCAGTACTTC. Encoded protein: CASRIQETQYF.